Shown below are 23 T cell receptor beta chains from a single sample sequenced in a study of response to subunit inactivated influenza vaccine (dated by TCRdb to between 2017 and 2018). Library method: RT-PCR. The listed sequencing device is Illumina HiSeq 2500. TCRdb reprocessed the public reads (quality trimming at Q25 with fastp, clone calling with MiXCR) and kept in-frame beta chains. Identical CDR3 protein sequences are pooled into one entry, listed with their most common genes and DNA. In all, the sample holds approximately 480,000 distinct CDR3 sequences, and roughly 9.7% of those were seen once. The top ten hold more than 10% of the sample. The intended sense of this specimen's time point label: 45 days after influenza vaccine administration. The starting material was PBMCs from blood, obtained about 40 days after vaccination. The receptors were gathered from a man in his forties or fifties who received an inactivated influenza vaccine. Donor details come from another sample of the same person, matched by shared clones.

This clonotype was counted a few times. The J gene is TRBJ2-7, the V gene TRBV7-9; D is unclear. From germline, CDR1 is SEHNR and CDR2 FQNEAQ (reference sequence). The CDR3 is 15 amino acids. The germline V and J ends were trimmed by 4 bases and 1 base, with 14 bases remaining between them. The DNA of the CDR3 is TGTGCCAGCAGCTCGGACCCCGGATCGTCCTACGAGCAGTACTTC. Amino acids: CASSSDPGSSYEQYF.

The chain links TRBV5-1 to TRBJ2-2; D is uncertain. Germline V gene lookup returns CDR1 SGHRS and CDR2 YFSETQ. The CDR3 is made up of 16 amino acids. V was cut by 0 bases and J by 0 bases, with 9 bases left in between. CDR3 in amino acids: CASSLGRQPNTGELFF. CDR3 nucleotides: TGCGCCAGCAGCTTGGGGCGACAACCGAACACCGGGGAGCTGTTTTTT.

This clonotype was seen many times. V is TRBV7-9 and J is TRBJ1-3, with no clear D. This CDR3 contains 14 residues. V was cut by 6 bases and J by 1 base, with 10 bases left in between. CDR1 is SEHNR, CDR2 FQNEAQ, per germline (reference sequence). As DNA, the CDR3 is TGTGCCAGCAGTAATACGGTGTCTGGAAACACCATATATTTT. It yields the protein CASSNTVSGNTIYF. Using reference TRBV7-9 and TRBJ1-3 for the parts outside the CDR3, the full variable domain is DTGVSQNPRHKITKRGQNVTFRCDPISEHNRLYWYRQTLGQGPEFLTYFQNEAQLEKSRLLSDRFSAERPKGSFSTLEIQRTEQGDSAMYLCASSNTVSGNTIYFGEGSWLTVV.

This clonotype was counted at least ten times. The rearrangement links TRBV5-1 to TRBJ2-1; no clear D. This CDR3 contains 12 residues. In germline, CDR1 is SGHRS, CDR2 YFSETQ. V was clipped by 0 bases and J by 8 bases, with 6 bases between them. The CDR3 DNA is TGCGCCAGCAGCTTGGATCATGATGAGCAGTTCTTC. It translates to CASSLDHDEQFF.

The rearrangement links TRBV12-3 or TRBV12-4 to TRBJ2-1; TRBD1 aligns across 8 bases. This CDR3 contains 15 residues. V dropped 6 bases and J dropped 5; count of bases not matched to a gene: 9. The CDR3 sequence: CASRTPGTGNNEQFF. CDR3 DNA: TGTGCCAGCAGGACCCCCGGGACAGGAAACAATGAGCAGTTCTTC.

This clonotype has only a few counts. The chain is built from TRBV10-3 and TRBJ2-1; 7 positions match TRBD1. J was trimmed by 2 bases and V by 2 bases; bases with no gene match: 6. Germline CDR1 ENHRY, CDR2 SYGVKD. The CDR3 extends over 16 amino acids. The CDR3 loop reads CAISEMDRPPYNEQFF. The CDR3 DNA is TGTGCCATCAGTGAGATGGACAGGCCTCCCTACAATGAGCAGTTCTTC.

This clonotype was seen a handful of times. The chain uses TRBV24-1 and TRBJ1-5, with D perhaps matching TRBD1 (5 bases). Germline lookup yields CDR1 KGHDR and CDR2 SFDVKD. V gave up 6 bases and J gave up 9 bases, with 17 bases separating them. The CDR3 runs to 14 residues. The DNA of the CDR3 is TGTGCCACCAGTCCGGGACCAGGGCTGGGGCCCCAGCATTTT. Its translation: CATSPGPGLGPQHF.

Ten or more counts support this clonotype. The chain combines TRBV12-3 or TRBV12-4 with TRBJ1-5; D unresolved. Trimming took 0 bases from V and 0 from J, leaving 3 bases between them. This CDR3 is built from 14 residues. CDR3 loop: CASSLALSNQPQHF. The CDR3 DNA sequence: TGTGCCAGCAGTTTAGCCCTTAGCAATCAGCCCCAGCATTTT.

Notes on this clonotype: This may arise from a read error, as a much more abundant clone is one base away. The V and J genes are TRBV15 and TRBJ2-7; D is perhaps TRBD1 (5 bases). The V gene's germline CDR1 is LNHNV and CDR2 YYDKDF (reference sequence). There are 15 residues in the CDR3. As DNA, the CDR3 is TGTACCACCAGCAGAGATGGGGCACGGACCTACGAGCAGTACTTC. Its protein is CTTSRDGARTYEQYF.

The sample holds many counts of this clonotype. V gene TRBV7-9 combines with J gene TRBJ1-2; no reliable D call. CDR3 length equals 14 residues. Germline assignment: CDR1 SEHNR and CDR2 FQNEAQ (reference sequence). V lost 4 bases, J lost 6 bases, and 15 bases lay in between. The CDR3 coding sequence is TGTGCCAGCAGCTCGTCGGGAGGGAAAAATGGCTACACCTTC. Translated, it gives CASSSSGGKNGYTF.

This clonotype has a count of ten or more. The chain recombines TRBV5-5 with TRBJ2-7; D gene ambiguous. The length of the CDR3 is 13 residues. Germline V gene sequence: CDR1 SGHKS, CDR2 YYEKEE (reference sequence). V dropped 1 base and J dropped 2 bases, with 7 bases sitting between them. The CDR3 coding sequence is TGTGCCAGCAGCTTGACTCCAACCTACGAGCAGTACTTC. It is translated as CASSLTPTYEQYF.

This clonotype appeared a few times. This sequence joins TRBV29-1 and TRBJ1-5, with TRBD1 matching 7 bases. CDR3 length: 13 amino acids. V shed 5 bases and J 2 bases; nucleotides not matched to a gene: 3. Germline V gene lookup returns CDR1 SQVTM and CDR2 ANQGSEA. CDR3 residues: CSVWQGGNQPQHF. CDR3 coding DNA: TGCAGCGTTTGGCAGGGGGGCAATCAGCCCCAGCATTTT.

This clonotype appeared many times. This clone may be a read error of a much larger clone one base away. V usage is TRBV5-6 and J usage is TRBJ2-5; no clear D. Trimming stripped 1 base from V and 5 bases from J, with 3 bases between. Germline values: CDR1 SGHDT, CDR2 YYEEEE. This CDR3 has 11 amino acids. In DNA form, the CDR3 reads TGTGCCAGCAGCTTGACGGAGACCCAGTACTTC. Protein: CASSLTETQYF. Full variable domain (remainder filled in from reference TRBV5-6 and TRBJ2-5): DAGVTQSPTHLIKTRGQQVTLRCSPKSGHDTVSWYQQALGQGPQFIFQYYEEEERQRGNFPDRFSGHQFPNYSSELNVNALLLGDSALYLCASSLTETQYFGPGTRLLVL.

V is TRBV7-6 and J is TRBJ2-5; D is undetermined. The CDR3 has 14 residues. V shed 7 bases and J shed 5 bases, with 17 bases lying between them. Germline assignment: CDR1 SGHVS and CDR2 FNYEAQ. The CDR3 DNA reads TGTGCCAGCACCCTAGGTGCTTGGGGTGAGACCCAGTACTTC. The encoded protein is CASTLGAWGETQYF.

The chain couples TRBV20-1 to TRBJ2-2; 8 positions agree with TRBD1. The V gene end was trimmed by 5 bases and the J gene end by 4 bases; junction bases not matched to a gene: 6. This CDR3 has 14 residues. Germline-derived CDR1 and CDR2 are DFQATT and SNEGSKA (reference sequence). The CDR3 DNA is TGCAGTGCTCGGGACAGGTCGACCACCGGGGAGCTGTTTTTT. Translated: CSARDRSTTGELFF.

The chain recombines TRBV28 with TRBJ1-5; 7 positions match TRBD1. CDR1 is MDHEN and CDR2 is SYDVKM in the germline V gene. J lost 6 bases, V lost 4 bases, and 6 bases had no gene match. The CDR3 has 14 amino acids. CDR3 sequence: CASSSGGGRQPQHF. The CDR3 DNA sequence: TGTGCCAGCAGTTCGGGAGGGGGCCGTCAGCCCCAGCATTTT.

This clonotype was detected a few times. The V and J genes are TRBV7-2 and TRBJ1-1; D not resolved. CDR1 and CDR2 (germline): SGHTA, FQGNSA. The ends were cut back, 2 bases at V and 6 bases at J, with 7 bases in the middle. The CDR3 totals 12 residues. The CDR3 nucleotides are TGTGCCAGCAGCTTATTTTTGTCTGAAGCTTTCTTT. As protein: CASSLFLSEAFF.

The table lists this clonotype with a few counts. V usage is TRBV25-1 and J usage is TRBJ1-4; unclear D gene. The germline V gene encodes CDR1 MGHDK and CDR2 SYGVNS. The CDR3 runs to 11 residues. V lost 4 bases to trimming and J lost 7 bases, with 4 bases between them. As DNA, the CDR3 is TGTGCCAGCAGTGTATTTGAAAAACTGTTTTTT. As protein: CASSVFEKLFF.

J is TRBJ2-1 and V is TRBV4-2; D not resolved. Germline V gives CDR1 LGHNA, CDR2 YNFKEQ. The CDR3 consists of 16 residues. V was pared by 0 bases and J by 5 bases, with 14 bases between. The CDR3 loop reads CASSQDKWGSHNEQFF. The CDR3 DNA reads as TGTGCCAGCAGCCAAGATAAATGGGGAAGCCACAATGAGCAGTTCTTC.

The gene calls are TRBV20-1 and TRBJ2-7; TRBD1 aligns across 8 bases. V shed 2 bases and J 4 bases; nucleotides not matched to a gene: 16. The CDR3 has 17 amino acids. Germline V gene sequence: CDR1 DFQATT, CDR2 SNEGSKA (reference sequence). DNA of the CDR3: TGCAGTGCTAGAAGGGGCCAAAAGACAGGGGTGGGTTACGAGCAGTACTTC. Translation gives CSARRGQKTGVGYEQYF.

This sequence joins TRBV7-2 and TRBJ2-7, with D perhaps TRBD1 (5 bases). V was clipped by 2 bases and J by 0 bases, with 14 bases between them. The CDR3 is 16 amino acids. Germline CDR1 SGHTA, CDR2 FQGNSA. The chain's CDR3 is CASSLSTGRISYEQYF. CDR3 nucleotides: TGTGCCAGCAGCTTATCCACAGGCCGGATCTCCTACGAGCAGTACTTC.

V is TRBV6-1 and J is TRBJ2-5; TRBD2 agrees at 12 bases. The CDR3 is 16 residues long. From germline, CDR1 is MNHNS and CDR2 SASEGT. The J segment lost 5 bases and the V segment lost 6 bases, leaving 10 bases of the junction unmatched. The DNA for the CDR3 is TGTGCCAGCAGGCGCTCTAGCGGGGGGGGGTTTGAGACCCAGTACTTC. Translated: CASRRSSGGGFETQYF.

The chain combines TRBV7-2 with TRBJ2-1; possibly TRBD2 for D (5 bases). The V end was cut by 2 bases, the J end by 11 bases, with 19 bases between. Germline V CDR1 and CDR2: SGHTA, FQGNSA. The CDR3 sequence is 15 residues long. The CDR3 DNA follows: TGTGCCAGCAGCTTACAGAGGGAACCTAAGAGGCAGCAGTTCTTC. This codes for CASSLQREPKRQQFF.